A selection of T cell receptor beta chains follows, all from one sample in a study of Graves' ophthalmopathy and Graves' hyperthyroidism. TCRdb re-called the multiplex PCR reads through MiXCR, storing one row per CDR3 protein. The sample has roughly 380,000 distinct CDR3 sequences, 15% to 19% seen once. The sequencing sample was made of peripheral blood. The receptors were sampled from a woman younger than 30 with stable Graves' hyperthyroidism. CDR3s include the opening cysteine and the closing phenylalanine or tryptophan. The order of the fields is J gene, V gene, D gene, clone size, CDR3 protein, CDR3 DNA. The D gene is left open where the match is weak. Expanded clones get a size class; other rows say once, few or many, or leave the size out.

J gene: TRBJ2-7
V gene: TRBV4-1
D gene: NA
clone size: many
CDR3 protein: CASSQAFFSWRTYEQYF
CDR3 DNA: TGCGCCAGCAGCCAAGCTTTCTTCTCGTGGCGCACCTACGAGCAGTACTTC

J gene: TRBJ2-7
V gene: TRBV12-3/TRBV12-4
D gene: TRBD2
clone size: many
CDR3 protein: CASSGLAGFEQYF
CDR3 DNA: TGTGCCAGCAGTGGACTAGCGGGGTTCGAGCAGTACTTC

J gene: TRBJ2-2
V gene: TRBV12-3/TRBV12-4
D gene: NA
clone size: many
CDR3 protein: CASSPMWELFF
CDR3 DNA: TGTGCCAGCAGTCCCATGTGGGAGCTGTTTTTT

J gene: TRBJ2-3
V gene: TRBV29-1
D gene: NA
clone size: few
CDR3 protein: CSLAPWGTDTQYF
CDR3 DNA: TGCAGCCTTGCACCCTGGGGGACAGATACGCAGTATTTT

J gene: TRBJ1-1
V gene: TRBV12-5
D gene: TRBD1
clone size: many
CDR3 protein: CASGLILRDRGRNTEAFF
CDR3 DNA: TGTGCTAGTGGTTTGATACTCCGGGACAGGGGACGGAACACTGAAGCTTTCTTT

J gene: TRBJ1-6
V gene: TRBV10-3
D gene: NA
clone size: NA
CDR3 protein: CAISESRLFNSPLHF
CDR3 DNA: TGTGCCATCAGTGAGTCAAGGCTTTTTAATTCACCCCTCCACTTT

J gene: TRBJ1-1
V gene: TRBV16
D gene: TRBD1
clone size: many
CDR3 protein: CASSQPDRGNTEAFF
CDR3 DNA: TGTGCCAGCAGCCAGCCCGACAGGGGGAACACTGAAGCTTTCTTT

J gene: TRBJ2-7
V gene: TRBV13
D gene: NA
clone size: many
CDR3 protein: CASAGNHYEQYF
CDR3 DNA: TGTGCCAGCGCGGGGAATCACTACGAGCAGTACTTC

J gene: TRBJ2-5
V gene: TRBV5-1
D gene: NA
clone size: NA
CDR3 protein: CASSLAGLDKETQYF
CDR3 DNA: TGCGCCAGCAGCTTGGCTGGGCTAGACAAAGAGACCCAGTACTTC

J gene: TRBJ1-3
V gene: TRBV11-2
D gene: NA
clone size: many
CDR3 protein: CASSPEEGRHTIYF
CDR3 DNA: TGTGCCAGCAGCCCGGAGGAGGGTCGGCACACCATATATTTT

J gene: TRBJ2-2
V gene: TRBV15
D gene: TRBD1
clone size: many
CDR3 protein: CATSARQGETNTGELFF
CDR3 DNA: TGTGCCACCAGCGCCCGACAGGGCGAAACGAACACCGGGGAGCTGTTTTTT

J gene: TRBJ2-7
V gene: TRBV19
D gene: NA
clone size: NA
CDR3 protein: CASSIGLSRYEQYF
CDR3 DNA: TGTGCCAGTAGTATCGGGCTCTCTCGCTACGAGCAGTACTTC

J gene: TRBJ1-2
V gene: TRBV29-1
D gene: TRBD1
clone size: many
CDR3 protein: CSVDTGTGDYGYTF
CDR3 DNA: TGCAGCGTAGACACCGGGACAGGGGACTATGGCTACACCTTC

J gene: TRBJ1-2
V gene: TRBV18
D gene: NA
clone size: NA
CDR3 protein: CASSRSTEVYGYTF
CDR3 DNA: TGTGCCAGCTCGCGCTCGACAGAGGTCTATGGCTACACCTTC

J gene: TRBJ1-1
V gene: TRBV11-1
D gene: NA
clone size: few
CDR3 protein: CASSFAAGWTEAFF
CDR3 DNA: TGTGCCAGCAGCTTTGCAGCGGGTTGGACTGAAGCTTTCTTT

J gene: TRBJ1-5
V gene: TRBV28
D gene: NA
clone size: many
CDR3 protein: CASRRDGNQPQHF
CDR3 DNA: TGTGCCAGCCGAAGGGATGGCAATCAGCCCCAGCATTTT

J gene: TRBJ1-1
V gene: TRBV5-1
D gene: TRBD1
clone size: many
CDR3 protein: CASSSRQGIGEAFF
CDR3 DNA: TGCGCCAGCAGCTCGAGACAGGGCATCGGTGAAGCTTTCTTT

J gene: TRBJ1-2
V gene: TRBV5-1
D gene: NA
clone size: few
CDR3 protein: CASSPGTAPYGYTF
CDR3 DNA: TGCGCCAGCAGTCCCGGGACGGCCCCCTATGGCTACACCTTC

J gene: TRBJ2-5
V gene: TRBV11-2
D gene: NA
clone size: many
CDR3 protein: CASSLESSYQETQYF
CDR3 DNA: TGTGCCAGCAGCTTAGAGAGCTCATATCAAGAGACCCAGTACTTC

J gene: TRBJ2-7
V gene: TRBV24-1
D gene: TRBD2
clone size: many
CDR3 protein: CATSDPRDYDYEQYF
CDR3 DNA: TGTGCCACCAGTGATCCGCGGGACTACGACTACGAGCAGTACTTC

J gene: TRBJ2-7
V gene: TRBV5-5
D gene: NA
clone size: many
CDR3 protein: CASSLGQPRVREEQYF
CDR3 DNA: TGTGCCAGCAGCTTGGGACAACCGCGGGTTAGGGAAGAGCAGTACTTC

J gene: TRBJ2-7
V gene: TRBV12-3/TRBV12-4
D gene: NA
clone size: many
CDR3 protein: CASSLGGGYSSYEQYF
CDR3 DNA: TGTGCCAGCAGTTTAGGTGGGGGGTATAGCTCCTACGAGCAGTACTTC

J gene: TRBJ1-1
V gene: TRBV5-1
D gene: TRBD1
clone size: many
CDR3 protein: CASSLRTGTWAEAFF
CDR3 DNA: TGCGCCAGCAGCTTGAGGACAGGGACCTGGGCTGAAGCTTTCTTT